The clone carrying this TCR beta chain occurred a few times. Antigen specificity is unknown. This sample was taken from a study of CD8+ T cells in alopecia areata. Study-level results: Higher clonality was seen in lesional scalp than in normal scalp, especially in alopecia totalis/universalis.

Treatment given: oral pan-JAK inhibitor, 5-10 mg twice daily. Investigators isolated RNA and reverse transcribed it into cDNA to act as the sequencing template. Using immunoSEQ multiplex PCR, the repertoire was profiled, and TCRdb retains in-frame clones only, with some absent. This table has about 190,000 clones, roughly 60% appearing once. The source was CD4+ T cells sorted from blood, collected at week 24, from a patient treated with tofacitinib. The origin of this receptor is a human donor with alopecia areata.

The CDR3 loop reads CASSLAGLGQNEQFF. In nucleotides, the CDR3 is TGTGCCAGCAGCTTAGCTGGACTAGGACAGAATGAGCAGTTCTTC. J is TRBJ2-1 and V is TRBV7-3; possible D gene TRBD2, 7 bases. The CDR3 runs to 15 residues. Germline values: CDR1 SGHTA, CDR2 FQGTGA. With 2 bases removed from V and 7 bases from J, the gap between germline ends came to 15 bases.